This is a list of T cell receptor beta chains from one sample in a study of T cell responses to AZD1222 COVID-19 vaccine. The method was immunoSEQ multiplex PCR; TCRdb's version includes in-frame clones alone and lacks a portion of them. Of roughly 76,000 clones listed, approximately 90% are singletons. Specimen: peripheral blood, collected on day 0 of AZD1222 vaccination. The receptors shown here come from an adult in good health. Both conserved end residues are part of each CDR3. Each record gives: J gene, D gene, clone size, V gene, CDR3 protein, CDR3 DNA. A D gene is named only where the DNA matches it firmly. Clone size, where shown, is once, few, many, or a class for clones that have expanded.

>TRBJ1-2|NA|NA|TRBV29-1
CSVFDSATGYGYTF
TGCAGCGTTTTTGACAGCGCCACTGGCTATGGCTACACCTTC
>TRBJ2-1|NA|NA|TRBV19
CASSAGGTPYNEQFF
TGTGCCAGTAGTGCCGGAGGGACACCGTACAATGAGCAGTTCTTC
>TRBJ2-1|NA|NA|TRBV7-3
CASSLTFGGSRNEQFF
TGTGCCAGCAGCTTAACGTTCGGGGGAAGTAGGAATGAGCAGTTCTTC
>TRBJ2-5|TRBD2|NA|TRBV5-1
CASSWLAGGGETQYF
TGCGCCAGCAGTTGGTTAGCGGGAGGTGGAGAGACCCAGTACTTC
>TRBJ2-2|NA|NA|TRBV9
CASSLPGTGELFF
TGTGCCAGCAGCCTTCCGGGGACCGGGGAGCTGTTTTTT
>TRBJ2-2|TRBD2|NA|TRBV5-4
CASSWLSGGADGELFF
TGTGCCAGCAGCTGGCTTAGCGGGGGGGCTGACGGGGAGCTGTTTTTT
>TRBJ2-1|TRBD2|once|TRBV29-1
CSVRKTSGNDEQFF
TGCAGCGTTAGAAAGACTAGCGGGAATGATGAGCAGTTCTTC
>TRBJ1-1|NA|NA|TRBV27
CASRMLKWNTEAFF
TGTGCCAGCAGAATGTTGAAGTGGAACACTGAAGCTTTCTTT
>TRBJ1-2|NA|NA|TRBV28
CASSSGSKGYTF
TGTGCCAGCAGTTCAGGGTCTAAGGGCTACACCTTC
>TRBJ1-4|NA|NA|TRBV12-3/TRBV12-4
CASRRGRVEKLFF
TGTGCCAGCAGGAGGGGCAGGGTTGAAAAACTGTTTTTT
>TRBJ2-1|TRBD2|NA|TRBV9
CASSTAGSGMRHEQFF
TGTGCCAGCAGCACCGCGGGGAGCGGGATGCGGCATGAGCAGTTCTTC
>TRBJ2-1|NA|NA|TRBV14
CASSQGIVRNNEQFF
TGTGCCAGCAGCCAAGGGATCGTCAGAAACAATGAGCAGTTCTTC
>TRBJ1-5|NA|few|TRBV4-2
CASSQEGSWGPGQPQHF
TGTGCCAGCAGCCAAGAAGGATCATGGGGCCCAGGTCAGCCCCAGCATTTT
>TRBJ2-5|NA|NA|TRBV28
CASSLPGEETQYF
TGTGCCAGCAGTTTGCCCGGGGAAGAGACCCAGTACTTC
>TRBJ2-1|NA|once|TRBV28
CASAPPAYNEQFF
TGTGCCAGCGCCCCCCCCGCCTACAATGAGCAGTTCTTC
>TRBJ2-7|TRBD2|NA|TRBV2
CANFGGGYEQYF
TGTGCCAACTTCGGGGGGGGCTACGAGCAGTACTTC
>TRBJ2-2|NA|NA|TRBV5-5
CASSLVPAGELFF
TGTGCCAGCAGCTTGGTGCCAGCCGGGGAGCTGTTTTTT
>TRBJ1-3|NA|NA|TRBV27
CASSLSGGGNTIYF
TGTGCCAGCAGTTTATCGGGGGGCGGAAACACCATATATTTT
>TRBJ1-6|NA|NA|TRBV4-1
CASSQEFGANYNSPLHF
TGCGCCAGCAGCCAAGAATTCGGGGCCAACTATAATTCACCCCTCCACTTT
>TRBJ2-7|TRBD2|once|TRBV3-1/TRBV3-2
CASSHLAGSYEQYF
TGTGCCAGCAGCCACCTAGCGGGATCCTACGAGCAGTACTTC
>TRBJ2-3|NA|once|TRBV10-1
CASSDVSLGTQYF
TGCGCCAGCAGTGATGTATCGTTGGGTACGCAGTATTTT
>TRBJ1-6|NA|NA|TRBV5-1
CASSLAQGLNSPLHF
TGCGCCAGCAGCTTGGCCCAGGGGTTGAATTCACCCCTCCACTTT
>TRBJ2-1|TRBD2|NA|TRBV29-1
CSVQNGLAGNEQFF
TGCAGCGTGCAAAACGGACTAGCGGGAAATGAGCAGTTCTTC
>TRBJ2-4|NA|NA|TRBV5-8
CASSFGARWGKNIQYF
TGTGCCAGCAGCTTCGGGGCGAGATGGGGCAAAAACATTCAGTACTTC
>TRBJ1-1|TRBD1|NA|TRBV3-1/TRBV3-2
CASSQDLEGALTEAFF
TGTGCCAGCAGCCAAGATCTTGAGGGGGCGCTGACTGAAGCTTTCTTT
>TRBJ2-3|NA|NA|TRBV18
CASSRLPGGRTDTQYF
TGTGCCAGCTCACGTTTACCCGGGGGACGGACAGATACGCAGTATTTT
>TRBJ2-3|TRBD2|NA|TRBV5-8
CASSLELAGPSSTDTQYF
TGTGCCAGCAGCTTGGAACTAGCGGGGCCTTCTAGCACAGATACGCAGTATTTT
>TRBJ2-3|NA|NA|TRBV29-1
CSVEDQADTQYF
TGCAGCGTAGAAGATCAGGCAGATACGCAGTATTTT
>TRBJ1-2|NA|NA|TRBV7-9
CASSSRDGGYTF
TGTGCCAGCAGCTCGAGGGACGGCGGCTACACCTTC
>TRBJ2-2|NA|NA|TRBV6-2/TRBV6-3
CASSYSIRAANTGELFF
TGTGCCAGCAGTTACTCGATCCGGGCGGCGAACACCGGGGAGCTGTTTTTT
>TRBJ1-5|NA|NA|TRBV7-9
CASSLDRQPQHF
TGTGCCAGCAGCTTAGACCGACAGCCCCAGCATTTT
>TRBJ1-2|NA|NA|TRBV6-1
CASSEFGGGGYTF
TGTGCCAGCAGTGAATTTGGGGGAGGCGGCTACACCTTC
>TRBJ2-1|TRBD2|NA|TRBV19
CASGRGGHNEQFF
TGTGCCAGTGGTCGGGGGGGCCATAATGAGCAGTTCTTC
>TRBJ2-7|NA|NA|TRBV10-2
CASSVTGGTGPYEQYF
TGCGCCAGCAGTGTCACGGGGGGGACAGGTCCCTACGAGCAGTACTTC
>TRBJ1-3|NA|NA|TRBV18
CASSPTIGYSSGNTIYF
TGTGCCAGCTCACCAACGATCGGGTATTCATCTGGAAACACCATATATTTT
>TRBJ2-3|NA|NA|TRBV4-2
CASSQDYGTDTQYF
TGTGCCAGCAGCCAAGATTATGGGACAGATACGCAGTATTTT
>TRBJ1-5|NA|NA|TRBV27
CASPRENAHSNQPQHF
TGTGCCAGCCCCAGGGAAAACGCACATAGCAATCAGCCCCAGCATTTT
>TRBJ1-4|NA|NA|TRBV24-1
CATSDPLGKLFF
TGTGCCACCAGTGATCCCTTGGGAAAACTGTTTTTT
>TRBJ2-2|TRBD2|NA|TRBV4-1
CASSQRAGFNTGELFF
TGCGCCAGCAGCCAGCGAGCGGGATTCAACACCGGGGAGCTGTTTTTT
>TRBJ1-6|TRBD1|NA|TRBV6-1
CASSEVLIRTGENSPLHF
TGTGCCAGCAGTGAAGTTCTGATCCGTACAGGGGAAAATTCACCCCTCCACTTT
>TRBJ1-6|TRBD1|once|TRBV4-1
CASSLGDRRNSPLHF
TGCGCCAGCAGCCTCGGGGACAGGCGTAATTCACCCCTCCACTTT
>TRBJ2-1|TRBD2|NA|TRBV5-1
CATTQGGAYNEQFF
TGCGCCACCACCCAGGGAGGGGCCTACAATGAGCAGTTCTTC
>TRBJ1-6|NA|few|TRBV6-4
CASSVVPLHF
TGTGCCAGCAGTGTGGTTCCCCTCCACTTT
>TRBJ2-1|TRBD2|once|TRBV19
CASGLAGGQREQFF
TGTGCCAGTGGACTAGCGGGGGGGCAGCGTGAGCAGTTCTTC
>TRBJ2-1|TRBD2|few|TRBV5-1
CASGPLAGVSYNEQFF
TGCGCCAGCGGACCCCTAGCGGGTGTCTCCTACAATGAGCAGTTCTTC
>TRBJ1-1|NA|NA|TRBV5-1
CASSLDTEAFF
TGCGCCAGCAGCTTGGACACTGAAGCTTTCTTT
>TRBJ1-4|NA|few|TRBV3-1/TRBV3-2
CASSQGVEKLFF
TGTGCCAGCAGCCAGGGGGTTGAAAAACTGTTTTTT
>TRBJ1-1|TRBD1|NA|TRBV5-1
CASSTGQGLNTEAFF
TGCGCCAGCAGCACCGGACAGGGCTTGAACACTGAAGCTTTCTTT
>TRBJ1-2|NA|NA|TRBV5-1
CASSAVPTGSNNYGYTF
TGCGCCAGCAGCGCCGTCCCTACAGGGTCGAATAACTATGGCTACACCTTC
>TRBJ2-1|NA|NA|TRBV4-1
CASSQTYNEQFF
TGCGCCAGCAGCCAAACCTACAATGAGCAGTTCTTC
>TRBJ1-1|NA|NA|TRBV6-5
CASSYSGSPNTEAFF
TGTGCCAGCAGTTACTCTGGCAGCCCGAACACTGAAGCTTTCTTT
>TRBJ2-6|NA|NA|TRBV5-4
CASSLRIAGANVLTF
TGTGCCAGCAGCTTACGGATAGCTGGGGCCAACGTCCTGACTTTC